This TCR beta chain was sequenced in a study of T-cell memory formation after mild COVID-19. This CDR3 is built from 15 residues. The germline V and J ends were trimmed by 3 bases and 2 bases, with 12 bases remaining between them. Germline CDR1 and CDR2: MGHDK and SYGVNS. Findings and limits, study-wide: The second-wave clones peaking on day 37 were not confirmed as SARS-CoV-2-specific.

TCR alpha and TCR beta cDNA libraries with sample barcodes and UMIs came from 5'RACE using constant-segment primers. TCRdb passed the 5' RACE reads through MiXCR, listing each CDR3 protein once. The sample holds approximately 440,000 distinct CDR3 sequences, 20% seen once. At least ten counts were recorded for this clonotype. Its antigen is undetermined. The V call is TRBV25-1, the J call TRBJ2-3; D gene unclear. The TCR sequence derives from an adult woman who had mild COVID-19 (a few samples of this study predate the infection). Cell type and time point are not known. Sequencing was carried out using PBMCs or a T cell subset sorted from them (not recorded which). The CDR3 DNA is TGTGCCAGCAGTGAGAAGGGTCCAACCACAGATACGCAGTATTTT. Its translation: CASSEKGPTTDTQYF.